This T cell receptor beta chain was captured in a study of blood T cell repertoires in COVID-19. The overall study: COVID-19 samples, acute and convalescent, were from the United States, Italy and Spain. In each case, the material was cDNA or gDNA derived from T cells, B-cell-depleted T cells, or PBMCs.

Data came from immunoSEQ multiplex PCR; TCRdb stores just in-frame clones and leaves some out. The table has around 100,000 clones, 85% seen once. This TCR derives from a human donor in a cohort sampled during active COVID-19. Sequenced sample: peripheral blood.

In nucleotides, the CDR3 is TGTGCCAGCAAGGAGTCTTATGGCTACACCTTC. Encoded protein: CASKESYGYTF. The J gene is TRBJ1-2, the V gene TRBV28; unclear D gene. CDR1 is MDHEN and CDR2 is SYDVKM in the germline V gene. V was clipped by 7 bases and J by 5 bases, with 8 bases between them. The CDR3 loop spans 11 amino acids.